This T cell receptor beta chain stems from a study of a mutant IDH1 vaccine in newly diagnosed glioma. Sequencing used immunoSEQ multiplex PCR; TCRdb keeps in-frame clones, though not all of them. The sample lists roughly 40,000 clones, about 89% occurring once. The CDR3 has 15 amino acids. Trimming at V came to 2 bases and at J to 2 bases, leaving 4 bases not matched to a gene. Germline V gives CDR1 ENHRY, CDR2 SYGVKD. Points from the study as a whole: Apparently unrelated to pseudoprogression were changes in the top peripheral T cell clonotypes.

Regarding time point: week 5, during vaccination. Each vaccine dose was 300 ug of mutant IDH1 20-mer peptide, with topical imiquimod. Turning to this clone: Its antigen is still unknown.

The source was PBMCs, collected from a glioma patient whose treatment included an IDH1 peptide vaccine. The chain joins TRBV10-3 to TRBJ2-7; 9 bases align to TRBD1. The clonotype was recovered from a man in his fifties with glioma. The CDR3 loop is CAISEEGTGTYEQYF. The CDR3 DNA sequence: TGTGCCATCAGTGAGGAAGGGACAGGGACCTACGAGCAGTACTTC.